The 25 T cell receptor beta chains reported below all come from one sample, sequenced in a study of OX40 agonist ivuxolimab in advanced cancers. Some clones are missing from TCRdb's copy, which holds only in-frame ones; the method was immunoSEQ multiplex PCR. The sample yields under 30,000 clones, 90% seen once. Specimen: CD4+ or CD8+ T cells sorted from blood, collected in a trial of the OX40 agonist ivuxolimab. These receptors were obtained from an adult with an advanced solid tumor such as melanoma, head and neck, liver or kidney cancer.

J is TRBJ1-1 and V is TRBV14; D is undetermined. Germline V lookup: CDR1 SGHDN, CDR2 FVKESK. This CDR3 spans 17 amino acids. Trimming removed 0 bases from V and 0 bases from J, with 14 bases in between. The CDR3 loop is CASSQEWPTKLNTEAFF. As DNA, the CDR3 is TGTGCCAGCAGCCAAGAATGGCCTACAAAGTTGAACACTGAAGCTTTCTTT.

The gene calls are TRBV11-2 and TRBJ2-1; 12 bases map to TRBD1. V was pared by 1 base and J by 7 bases, with 5 bases of the junction left unmatched. This CDR3 has 16 residues. The V gene's germline CDR1 is SGHAT and CDR2 FQNNGV. The CDR3: CASSLGAGQGANEQFF. CDR3 DNA: TGTGCCAGCAGCTTAGGGGCGGGACAGGGGGCTAATGAGCAGTTCTTC.

V and J are TRBV25-1 and TRBJ2-7; 10 bases are shared with TRBD1. Germline loops: CDR1 MGHDK, CDR2 SYGVNS. This CDR3 is 14 amino acids long. Trimming at V came to 8 bases and at J to 3 bases, leaving 7 bases not matched to a gene. CDR3 DNA: TGTGCCAGCGAATTAGGGACAGGGGACTACGAGCAGTACTTC. This codes for CASELGTGDYEQYF.

This clone was seen just once. The chain is built from TRBV25-1 and TRBJ2-3, with D perhaps TRBD1 or TRBD2 (5 bases each). The CDR3 loop spans 12 amino acids. Between the trimmed V and J ends, which lost 10 bases and 10 bases, there was a span of 18 bases. From germline, CDR1 is MGHDK and CDR2 SYGVNS. The CDR3: CATATGLRSQYF. The DNA of the CDR3 is TGTGCCACCGCTACAGGACTCCGATCGCAGTATTTT.

V and J are TRBV2 and TRBJ1-2; possible D gene TRBD1, 5 bases. Trimming took off 8 bases at V and 2 bases at J, with 9 bases between the two ends. The CDR3 has 12 residues. Germline V lookup: CDR1 SNHLY, CDR2 FYNNEI. CDR3 nucleotides: TGTGCCAGCCAGGGTCTCAACTATGGCTACACCTTC. Protein product: CASQGLNYGYTF.

The chain uses TRBV5-4 and TRBJ1-2, with TRBD1 as a possible D gene (5 bases). Germline assignment: CDR1 SGHNT and CDR2 YYREEE (reference sequence). The CDR3 has 15 residues. Trimming took off 1 base at V and 1 base at J, with 11 bases between the two ends. The CDR3 loop is CASSLYQGDNYGYTF. CDR3 bases: TGTGCCAGCAGCTTGTATCAGGGAGATAACTATGGCTACACCTTC.

This chain links TRBV27 with TRBJ1-5; D ambiguous. The V end was cut by 8 bases, the J end by 0 bases, with 14 bases between. CDR1 MNHEY and CDR2 SMNVEV come from the germline V gene (reference sequence). There are 15 residues in the CDR3. CDR3 in amino acids: CASGLYMGSNQPQHF. The CDR3 DNA reads as TGTGCCAGCGGACTCTATATGGGTAGCAATCAGCCCCAGCATTTT.

The rearrangement uses TRBV29-1 and TRBJ1-4; 9 bases are shared with TRBD1. Germline-derived CDR1 and CDR2 are SQVTM and ANQGSEA. The CDR3 has 15 amino acids. V shed 4 bases and J 7 bases; nucleotides not matched to a gene: 10. This CDR3 is CSVGLQGALGEKLFF. For the CDR3, the DNA is TGCAGCGTTGGCCTACAGGGGGCGTTGGGTGAAAAACTGTTTTTT.

The chain combines TRBV28 with TRBJ1-5, with D tentatively TRBD1 (5 bases). The germline gives CDR1 MDHEN, CDR2 SYDVKM. The CDR3 extends over 15 amino acids. V lost 2 bases, J lost 3 bases, and 11 bases lay in between. CDR3 DNA: TGTGCCAGCAGTTTACTTCAGGGTGACAATCAGCCCCAGCATTTT. Amino acids: CASSLLQGDNQPQHF.

The gene calls are TRBV15 and TRBJ1-4; tentative D call: TRBD1 (6 bases). V dropped 3 bases and J dropped 0 bases, with 11 bases sitting between them. From germline, CDR1 is LNHNV and CDR2 YYDKDF (reference sequence). The CDR3 loop spans 16 amino acids. The CDR3 DNA sequence: TGTGCCACCAGCAGGAGTGCAGGGGCAACTAATGAAAAACTGTTTTTT. It specifies CATSRSAGATNEKLFF.

The chain combines TRBV27 with TRBJ2-7; 10 bases match TRBD2. J lost 2 bases, V lost 5 bases, and 9 bases had no gene match. This CDR3 is 16 amino acids long. Germline V gene lookup returns CDR1 MNHEY and CDR2 SMNVEV (reference sequence). The CDR3 sequence: CASSLNPSGSPYEQYF. DNA for the CDR3: TGTGCCAGCAGTCTGAATCCTAGCGGGAGCCCCTACGAGCAGTACTTC.

A single count supports this clone. The chain combines TRBV6-1 with TRBJ2-7, with 7 bases aligning to TRBD1. The CDR3 is made up of 15 amino acids. CDR1 and CDR2 (germline): MNHNS, SASEGT. V gave up 6 bases and J gave up 2 bases; unmatched junction bases: 10. CDR3 protein: CASSFRDRAPYEQYF. CDR3 sequence (DNA): TGTGCCAGCAGCTTCCGGGACAGAGCACCCTACGAGCAGTACTTC.

The V gene is TRBV5-6, the J gene TRBJ1-2; the D is unclear. Germline-derived CDR1 and CDR2 are SGHDT and YYEEEE. The V and J ends lost 2 bases and 7 bases respectively, with 3 bases between them. CDR3 length equals 10 residues. The CDR3 DNA is TGTGCCAGCAGCTTTCGTGGCTACACCTTC. Amino acids: CASSFRGYTF.

This chain links TRBV6-5 with TRBJ2-1; TRBD2 agrees at 9 bases. The CDR3 runs 16 residues. Germline trimming cut 0 bases from V and 7 bases from J; bases unmatched to any gene: 7. The V gene's germline CDR1 is MNHEY and CDR2 SVGAGI. The CDR3 nucleotides read TGTGCCAGCAGTTACTCGACTAGCGGTTGGGGGAATGAGCAGTTCTTC. Its translation is CASSYSTSGWGNEQFF.

The chain is built from TRBV15 and TRBJ2-7, with D uncertain. Germline V gene data show CDR1 as LNHNV and CDR2 as YYDKDF (reference sequence). The ends were cut back, 3 bases at V and 2 bases at J, with 14 bases in the middle. CDR3 size: 15 residues. CDR3 nucleotides: TGTGCCACCAGCAGCTCCAGTTCAGTCACCTACGAGCAGTACTTC. This sequence encodes CATSSSSSVTYEQYF.

This chain uses TRBV19 with TRBJ1-1; D unresolved. CDR1 is LNHDA and CDR2 is SQIVND in the germline V gene (reference sequence). CDR3 length equals 12 residues. Trimming pared 3 bases from V and 6 bases from J, leaving 8 bases between. CDR3 amino acids: CASSIGFAEAFF. In nucleotides, the CDR3 is TGTGCCAGTAGTATTGGGTTCGCTGAAGCTTTCTTT.

The V and J genes are TRBV4-1 and TRBJ2-7; 9 nucleotides align to TRBD2. The junction had 6 bases not matched to a gene; V was cut back by 0 bases and J by 3 bases. The CDR3 has 16 amino acids. Germline V lookup: CDR1 MGHRA, CDR2 YSYEKL. CDR3 sequence reads: CASSQDRLAGNYEQYF. CDR3 in DNA: TGCGCCAGCAGCCAAGACAGGCTAGCGGGGAACTACGAGCAGTACTTC.

The chain couples TRBV19 to TRBJ1-4, with 8 nucleotides matching TRBD1. The V segment lost 10 bases and the J segment 4 bases; nucleotides outside the gene matches: 5. Germline CDR1 LNHDA, CDR2 SQIVND (reference sequence). This CDR3 comprises 13 residues. CDR3 bases: TGTGCCACCGGACAGGGCCTTAATGAAAAACTGTTTTTT. Its protein product is CATGQGLNEKLFF. Complete variable domain (other parts from reference TRBV19 and TRBJ1-4): DGGITQSPKYLFRKEGQNVTLSCEQNLNHDAMYWYRQDPGQGLRLIYYSQIVNDFQKGDIAEGYSVSREKKESFPLTVTSAQKNPTAFYLCATGQGLNEKLFFGSGTQLSVL.

The gene calls are TRBV27 and TRBJ2-1, with no clear D. V was clipped by 4 bases and J by 0 bases, with 10 bases between them. In germline, CDR1 is MNHEY, CDR2 SMNVEV (reference sequence). This CDR3 comprises 15 residues. The CDR3 reads CASSYSYNSYNEQFF. In DNA, the CDR3 is TGTGCCAGCAGTTATTCTTACAACTCCTACAATGAGCAGTTCTTC.

The rearrangement links TRBV2 to TRBJ2-3; D unresolved. The CDR3 loop spans 12 amino acids. Deletions cut 8 bases from V and 7 bases from J, with 13 bases between. Germline-derived CDR1 and CDR2 are SNHLY and FYNNEI. The CDR3 bases are TGTGCCAGCCCCCAAAAGGGAAATACGCAGTATTTT. It is translated as CASPQKGNTQYF.

The chain carries TRBV9 and TRBJ2-2; 9 bases map to TRBD2. V gave up 5 bases and J gave up 1 base; unmatched junction bases: 3. CDR3 length: 15 amino acids. Germline CDR1 reads SGDLS; CDR2 reads YYNGEE. This CDR3 is CASRVSGGNTGELFF. Written as DNA, the CDR3 is TGTGCCAGCAGGGTTAGCGGGGGGAACACCGGGGAGCTGTTTTTT.

The CDR3 loop is CASSYGTGFTDTQYF. CDR3 bases: TGTGCCAGCAGTTATGGGACAGGATTCACAGATACGCAGTATTTT. The V call is TRBV6-5, the J call TRBJ2-3; 8 bases are a match to TRBD1. The CDR3 sequence is 15 residues long. The trim removed 3 bases at V and 2 bases at J, leaving 4 bases unmatched. CDR1 is MNHEY, CDR2 SVGAGI, per germline.

This clone was seen a single time. The V and J genes are TRBV5-6 and TRBJ2-7; 8 nucleotides agree with TRBD2. Germline CDR1 reads SGHDT; CDR2 reads YYEEEE. V lost 4 bases and J lost 1; bases outside the gene matches: 10. The CDR3 runs 16 residues. The CDR3: CASSHPRLAGSYEQYF. The CDR3 nucleotides are TGTGCCAGCAGCCACCCCCGGCTAGCGGGTTCCTACGAGCAGTACTTC.

This clone was counted a single time. V is TRBV6-6 and J is TRBJ2-5, with TRBD2 matching 14 bases. From germline, CDR1 is MNHNY and CDR2 SVGAGI (reference sequence). J lost 9 bases, V lost 4 bases, and 10 bases had no gene match. The CDR3 is 16 residues long. CDR3 in DNA: TGTGCCAGCAGTTGGGGACTAGCGGGAGATAGAAGTTCCCAGTACTTC. Protein sequence: CASSWGLAGDRSSQYF.

The chain employs TRBV27 and TRBJ2-7; TRBD1 agrees at 8 bases. The trim removed 5 bases at V and 5 bases at J, leaving 14 bases unmatched. The CDR3 contains 16 residues. The germline V gene has CDR1 MNHEY and CDR2 SMNVEV (reference sequence). The CDR3 sequence: CASSITTGGTDDEQYF. CDR3 nucleotide sequence: TGTGCCAGCAGTATTACTACAGGGGGAACGGACGACGAGCAGTACTTC.